This T cell receptor beta chain was identified during a study of blood T cells in healthy people across ages. Study-wide results and limits: Roughly linearly, TCR beta diversity per million T cells fell as age increased.

Concerning this clonotype: Antigen unknown.

Germline V gene data show CDR1 as SNHLY and CDR2 as FYNNEI. The CDR3 extends over 14 amino acids. The trim removed 6 bases at V and 3 bases at J, leaving 4 bases unmatched. A second PCR, run for roughly 7 to 12 cycles, used a sample-barcoded 5' primer plus a J-beta primer mix. From the 5' RACE reads, TCRdb called clonotypes with MiXCR, one entry per CDR3 protein. The table lists approximately 820,000 distinct CDR3 sequences, roughly 44% of them singletons, with roughly 19% in the top ten. At least 5 micrograms of total RNA were extracted per sample. The clonotype originates from a man between 60 and 75 years old in good health. Sequencing was carried out using blood. The chain is built from TRBV2 and TRBJ2-3; the match to TRBD2 covers 9 bases. The CDR3 sequence is CASSVTSGTDTQYF. DNA for the CDR3: TGTGCCAGCAGCGTTACTAGCGGGACAGATACGCAGTATTTT. Full variable domain (outside the CDR3, taken from reference TRBV2 and TRBJ2-3): EPEVTQTPSHQVTQMGQEVILRCVPISNHLYFYWYRQILGQKVEFLVSFYNNEISEKSEIFDDQFSVERPDGSNFTLKIRSTKLEDSAMYFCASSVTSGTDTQYFGPGTRLTVL.